What follows are 2 T cell receptor beta chains derived from one specimen sequenced in a study of cytomegalovirus exposure and HLA in healthy donors. A multiplex PCR was run with 60 Vbeta primers and 13 Jbeta primers. Sequencing used immunoSEQ multiplex PCR; TCRdb keeps in-frame clones, though not all of them. The table has about 180,000 clones, around three quarters seen once. The specimen was PBMCs. The receptor source for this set is a man in his forties in good health and CMV-seronegative.

V is TRBV29-1 and J is TRBJ1-5; TRBD1 agrees at 9 bases. Trimming took 6 bases from V and 0 from J; bases not matched to a gene: 3. Germline loops: CDR1 SQVTM, CDR2 ANQGSEA. The CDR3 spans 14 residues. CDR3 coding DNA: TGCAGCGTGTGGACAGGGGATAGCAATCAGCCCCAGCATTTT. This gives the protein CSVWTGDSNQPQHF.

J is TRBJ1-1 and V is TRBV2; D is unresolved. Germline CDR1 reads SNHLY; CDR2 reads FYNNEI. The CDR3 contains 14 residues. V gave up 3 bases and J gave up 0 bases, with 8 bases separating them. The CDR3 sequence: CASSEEGLNTEAFF. CDR3 coding DNA: TGTGCCAGCAGTGAGGAGGGTCTGAACACTGAAGCTTTCTTT.